The rows below give T cell receptor beta chains drawn from one sample of a study of T-cell reconstitution after alpha-beta-depleted transplantation in children. TCRdb used MiXCR to reprocess the PCR reads, holding one entry per CDR3 protein. Seen here are about 300,000 distinct CDR3 sequences, almost 8% observed once, and the top ten hold approximately 9.6%. The sample consisted of peripheral blood, taken 360 days after TCRalphabeta/CD19-depleted stem cell transplant. These receptors came from a female patient between 2 and 15 years old who had a stem cell transplant for Fanconi anemia, so the T cells may come from the graft donor. The CDR3 runs from the conserved cysteine through the conserved F or W. A D gene is named only where the DNA matches it firmly. Size is omitted from some rows. Given values are once, few, many or a class for expanded clones.

clone_size	j_call	v_call	d_call	cdr3_aa	cdr3_nt
many	TRBJ2-2	TRBV6-2/TRBV6-3	TRBD1	CASRYRGHTGELFF	TGTGCCAGCAGATACAGGGGTCACACCGGGGAGCTGTTTTTT
NA	TRBJ2-2	TRBV6-5	NA	CASSLRSGSHTGELFF	TGTGCCAGCAGTTTACGATCGGGGTCTCACACCGGGGAGCTGTTTTTT
NA	TRBJ2-2	TRBV6-2/TRBV6-3	NA	CASSSPGRNTGELFF	TGTGCCAGCAGTTCGCCGGGAAGAAACACCGGGGAGCTGTTTTTT
many	TRBJ2-7	TRBV5-6	NA	CASNHGSSYEQYF	TGTGCCAGCAACCACGGAAGCTCCTACGAGCAGTACTTC
NA	TRBJ2-1	TRBV18	NA	CASSSIRTQFF	TGTGCCAGCTCTTCCATCCGGACGCAGTTCTTC
NA	TRBJ1-4	TRBV12-3/TRBV12-4	TRBD1	CASSSGTGFFSEKLFF	TGTGCCAGCAGTTCCGGGACAGGGTTTTTTAGTGAAAAACTGTTTTTT
NA	TRBJ2-2	TRBV23-1	TRBD1	CASSHSGPGQTNTGELFF	TGCGCCAGCAGTCACTCCGGTCCGGGACAGACCAACACCGGGGAGCTGTTTTTT
many	TRBJ1-1	TRBV28	NA	CASLITGFRAFF	TGTGCCAGCCTGATAACGGGTTTTCGGGCTTTCTTT
many	TRBJ1-4	TRBV27	TRBD1	CASRRDRLGSNEKLFF	TGTGCCAGCAGGCGGGACAGGCTGGGGTCTAATGAAAAACTGTTTTTT
NA	TRBJ1-2	TRBV7-2	NA	CASAALGYGYTF	TGTGCCAGCGCTGCGCTAGGCTATGGCTACACCTTC
once	TRBJ2-5	TRBV20-1	TRBD2	CSATVAGGYGTQYF	TGCAGTGCTACCGTAGCGGGGGGGTACGGGACCCAGTACTTC
many	TRBJ1-6	TRBV12-3/TRBV12-4	NA	CASSSLSWGLDSPLHF	TGTGCCAGCAGTTCGTTGTCCTGGGGATTGGATTCACCCCTCCACTTT
NA	TRBJ2-5	TRBV3-1	TRBD2	CASSQELLAGPAGETQYF	TGTGCCAGCAGCCAAGAACTGCTAGCGGGTCCGGCGGGAGAGACCCAGTACTTC
NA	TRBJ2-4	TRBV3-1	TRBD2	CASSQAASEGGLGAKNFQYF	TGTGCCAGCAGCCAAGCCGCCTCGGAGGGAGGGTTGGGAGCCAAAAACTTTCAGTACTTC
many	TRBJ2-1	TRBV12-3/TRBV12-4	NA	CASSPMGYNEQFF	TGTGCCAGCAGCCCAATGGGATACAATGAGCAGTTCTTC
many	TRBJ2-3	TRBV20-1	NA	CSAREGTPSTDTQYF	TGCAGTGCTAGAGAGGGGACACCTAGCACAGATACGCAGTATTTT
NA	TRBJ2-3	TRBV24-1	TRBD1	CATSDPGQGHSSTDTQYF	TGTGCCACCAGTGACCCTGGACAGGGCCACTCTAGCACAGATACGCAGTATTTT
NA	TRBJ1-5	TRBV20-1	NA	CSARRQGMNQPQHF	TGCAGTGCTAGGCGGCAGGGGATGAACCAGCCCCAGCATTTT
many	TRBJ1-1	TRBV27	NA	CASTPTGLGTEAFF	TGTGCCAGCACCCCGACAGGATTGGGCACTGAAGCTTTCTTT
NA	TRBJ1-2	TRBV7-2	NA	CASSSAGRVDGYTF	TGTGCCAGCAGCTCCGCTGGCAGGGTCGATGGCTACACCTTC
many	TRBJ2-3	TRBV5-1	NA	CASSPIGGRDTQYF	TGCGCCAGCAGCCCGATAGGGGGGAGAGATACGCAGTATTTT
many	TRBJ2-2	TRBV7-9	NA	CASSFPGELFF	TGTGCCAGCAGCTTTCCCGGGGAGCTGTTTTTT
many	TRBJ2-1	TRBV9	NA	CASSTGRGEQFF	TGTGCCAGCAGCACAGGTAGGGGGGAGCAGTTCTTC
many	TRBJ1-4	TRBV20-1	TRBD1	CSARGEGGEKLFF	TGCAGTGCTAGAGGAGAAGGGGGCGAAAAACTGTTTTTT
many	TRBJ2-3	TRBV29-1	NA	CSTWTDTQYF	TGCAGCACCTGGACAGATACGCAGTATTTT
NA	TRBJ2-2	TRBV11-2	TRBD2	CASSLEAGLAANTGELFF	TGTGCCAGCAGCTTAGAGGCGGGACTAGCGGCTAACACCGGGGAGCTGTTTTTT
few	TRBJ1-2	TRBV25-1	TRBD1	CASVGTGGNYGYTF	TGTGCCAGCGTCGGGACAGGGGGCAACTATGGCTACACCTTC
many	TRBJ2-7	TRBV29-1	NA	CSVDRQGNFNEQYF	TGCAGCGTTGATAGGCAGGGGAACTTCAACGAGCAGTACTTC